These 28 T cell receptor beta chains were sequenced from one sample in a study of siplizumab effects on memory and regulatory T cells. Sequencing was performed with immunoSEQ multiplex PCR; in TCRdb, only in-frame clones are kept and a portion is missing. The sample contains approximately 98,000 clones, roughly 94% of which appear only once. The sequencing sample was made of non-Treg CD4+ T cells sorted from blood. The receptor set was obtained from a human donor in good health.

The genes are TRBV28 and TRBJ1-2; 7 nucleotides line up with TRBD1. The CDR3 is made up of 12 amino acids. V was clipped by 5 bases and J by 7 bases; unmatched bases: 4. Germline loops: CDR1 MDHEN, CDR2 SYDVKM. CDR3 residues: CASSNRGFGYTF. CDR3 nucleotides: TGTGCCAGCAGTAACAGGGGCTTTGGCTACACCTTC.

J is TRBJ2-7 and V is TRBV30, with TRBD1 matching over 7 bases. This CDR3 contains 13 residues. Germline CDR1 GTSNPN, CDR2 SVGIG (reference sequence). V lost 2 bases and J lost 5; bases outside the gene matches: 6. CDR3 DNA: TGTGCCTGGAGTTCAGGGGGTGGCGACGAGCAGTACTTC. Protein product: CAWSSGGGDEQYF.

The chain has TRBV19 and TRBJ2-2; possibly TRBD2 for D (6 bases). The CDR3 has 13 amino acids. The ends were cut back, 11 bases at V and 7 bases at J, with 17 bases in the middle. Germline V gene sequence: CDR1 LNHDA, CDR2 SQIVND (reference sequence). The DNA for the CDR3 is TGTGCCGCCGGGCGGGAAGTTGGCGGGGAGCTGTTTTTT. It encodes CAAGREVGGELFF.

The CDR3 nucleotides are TGCAGCGTTGACCCGACTCAGGGGGGGTCCTACAATGAGCAGTTCTTC. Protein: CSVDPTQGGSYNEQFF. J is TRBJ2-1 and V is TRBV29-1, with D tentatively TRBD1 or TRBD2 (7 bases each). CDR1 and CDR2 from the germline V gene are SQVTM and ANQGSEA. This CDR3 comprises 16 residues. The ends were cut back, 3 bases at V and 1 base at J, with 16 bases in the middle.

V gene TRBV28 combines with J gene TRBJ2-1; D is undetermined. This CDR3 is 11 amino acids long. V gave up 2 bases and J gave up 12 bases, with 8 bases separating them. Germline CDR1 is MDHEN and CDR2 is SYDVKM. Here the CDR3 DNA reads TGTGCCAGCAGTTTACTCCTTAGGCAGTTCTTC. Residues: CASSLLLRQFF.

V and J are TRBV7-9 and TRBJ2-1; maybe TRBD2 (6 bases). Germline assignment: CDR1 SEHNR and CDR2 FQNEAQ (reference sequence). V lost 3 bases, J lost 8 bases, and 14 bases lay in between. This CDR3 spans 14 amino acids. The CDR3 DNA reads as TGTGCCAGCAGCTTTGGACCGGGGGTTTATGAGCAGTTCTTC. Residues: CASSFGPGVYEQFF.

The rearrangement joins TRBV2 to TRBJ2-6, with D unresolved. This CDR3 is 13 amino acids long. Deletions cut 6 bases from V and 1 base from J, with 4 bases between. Germline values: CDR1 SNHLY, CDR2 FYNNEI. The CDR3 here is CASRVSGANVLTF. Here the CDR3 DNA reads TGTGCCAGCAGGGTTTCTGGGGCCAACGTCCTGACTTTC.

The rearrangement links TRBV18 to TRBJ1-4; D is unresolved. Trimming cost V 1 base and J 7 bases, with 13 bases left between them. The CDR3 extends over 15 amino acids. CDR1 KGHSH and CDR2 LQKENI come from the germline V gene. Written as DNA, the CDR3 is TGTGCCAGCTCACCACAATCAGTCCGAACTGAAAAACTGTTTTTT. Amino acid sequence: CASSPQSVRTEKLFF.

V is TRBV6-5 and J is TRBJ2-1; no clear D. The ends were cut back, 6 bases at V and 8 bases at J, with 11 bases in the middle. Looked up from germline, CDR1 is MNHEY and CDR2 is SVGAGI. The CDR3 is 12 residues long. CDR3 residues: CASRRSSHEQFF. In DNA form, the CDR3 reads TGTGCCAGCAGACGATCGAGCCATGAGCAGTTCTTC.

The count of this clone is one. V and J are TRBV28 and TRBJ2-7, with TRBD1 as a possible D gene (5 bases). The germline V gene has CDR1 MDHEN and CDR2 SYDVKM. V gave up 2 bases and J gave up 3 bases, with 8 bases separating them. This CDR3 region has 13 residues. CDR3 nucleotides: TGTGCCAGCAGTTTACTTGGACACTACGAGCAGTACTTC. Residues: CASSLLGHYEQYF.

The rearrangement uses TRBV5-6 and TRBJ1-1, with 8 bases fitting TRBD1. From germline, CDR1 is SGHDT and CDR2 YYEEEE. The J segment lost 0 bases and the V segment lost 4 bases, leaving 8 bases of the junction unmatched. This CDR3 is 16 amino acids long. The CDR3: CASSDRTGYMNTEAFF. The CDR3 DNA follows: TGTGCCAGCAGCGATAGGACAGGGTACATGAACACTGAAGCTTTCTTT. The whole variable domain, filled in from reference TRBV5-6 and TRBJ1-1, reads DAGVTQSPTHLIKTRGQQVTLRCSPKSGHDTVSWYQQALGQGPQFIFQYYEEEERQRGNFPDRFSGHQFPNYSSELNVNALLLGDSALYLCASSDRTGYMNTEAFFGQGTRLTVV.

V is TRBV15 and J is TRBJ2-1, with a weak D call TRBD1 (5 bases). The CDR3 runs to 18 residues. The germline CDR1 and CDR2 sequences are LNHNV and YYDKDF (reference sequence). Trimming removed 4 bases at V and 7 bases at J, with 26 bases between. The CDR3 sequence: CATSIRQGASLTSNEQFF. In DNA form, the CDR3 reads TGTGCCACCAGCATTCGGCAGGGCGCTTCGTTAACCTCAAATGAGCAGTTCTTC.

The rearrangement links TRBV6-1 to TRBJ2-5; 8 bases are a match to TRBD1. Per the germline V gene, CDR1 is MNHNS and CDR2 is SASEGT. CDR3 size: 14 residues. With V trimmed by 6 bases and J by 5 bases, 8 bases remained unmatched. In DNA, the CDR3 is TGTGCCAGCAGAGAACAGGGGGTGTCGGAGACCCAGTACTTC. Translation: CASREQGVSETQYF.

In DNA form, the CDR3 reads TGCGCCAGCATTGACAGATTCACAGATACGCAGTATTTT. It codes for CASIDRFTDTQYF. V gene TRBV23-1 combines with J gene TRBJ2-3; tentatively, D is TRBD1 (5 bases). TRBV23-1 is marked as an open reading frame, function uncertain. V was shortened by 7 bases and J by 2 bases, with 10 bases between the two germline ends. The CDR3 is 13 amino acids.

Here the CDR3 reads CASSANQVGSGEKLFF. In nucleotides, the CDR3 is TGTGCCAGCAGTGCAAATCAGGTGGGATCGGGTGAAAAACTGTTTTTT. This chain connects TRBV2 to TRBJ1-4; D call uncertain. Germline V gene lookup returns CDR1 SNHLY and CDR2 FYNNEI. Deletions cut 4 bases from V and 7 bases from J, with 19 bases between. The CDR3 has 16 amino acids.

This sequence joins TRBV27 and TRBJ2-7; 7 nucleotides agree with TRBD1. The ends lost 4 bases at V and 6 bases at J; junction bases unmatched: 6. The CDR3 loop spans 13 amino acids. Germline V gene sequence: CDR1 MNHEY, CDR2 SMNVEV (reference sequence). The CDR3 sequence: CASSWNRGPEQYF. The CDR3 nucleotides are TGTGCCAGCAGTTGGAACAGGGGTCCCGAGCAGTACTTC.

The V gene is TRBV9, the J gene TRBJ2-2, with D possibly TRBD2 on 5 matching bases. The ends were cut back, 4 bases at V and 7 bases at J, with 11 bases in the middle. The CDR3 is 13 residues long. Germline V CDR1 and CDR2: SGDLS, YYNGEE. As DNA, the CDR3 is TGTGCCAGCAGCTACTTCGGGGTCGGGGAGCTGTTTTTT. Protein sequence: CASSYFGVGELFF.

The chain joins TRBV6-5 to TRBJ2-2, with 11 bases aligning to TRBD1. The germline gives CDR1 MNHEY, CDR2 SVGAGI. The CDR3 is 15 amino acids. V shed 5 bases, J shed 8 bases, and the junction held 7 bases outside the gene matches. The CDR3 sequence is CASSRDRGDSGELFF. DNA for the CDR3: TGTGCCAGCAGTCGGGACAGGGGGGACTCTGGGGAGCTGTTTTTT.

The chain combines TRBV19 with TRBJ2-3; unclear D gene. Trimming removed 5 bases from V and 3 bases from J, with 12 bases in between. This CDR3 has 14 amino acids. In germline, CDR1 is LNHDA, CDR2 SQIVND (reference sequence). CDR3: CASSLGSRTDTQYF. The CDR3 nucleotides read TGTGCCAGTAGTTTGGGGTCTCGTACAGATACGCAGTATTTT. The variable domain in full, completed from reference TRBV19 and TRBJ2-3, reads DGGITQSPKYLFRKEGQNVTLSCEQNLNHDAMYWYRQDPGQGLRLIYYSQIVNDFQKGDIAEGYSVSREKKESFPLTVTSAQKNPTAFYLCASSLGSRTDTQYFGPGTRLTVL.

The chain has TRBV23-1 and TRBJ2-3, with 8 bases identical to TRBD1. TRBV23-1 is noted as an ORF with a role that remains uncertain. The V gene end was trimmed by 0 bases and the J gene end by 1 base; junction bases not matched to a gene: 6. The CDR3 is 17 residues long. This CDR3 reads CASSQSRSRGRTDTQYF. The CDR3 bases are TGCGCCAGCAGTCAATCTCGGAGCAGGGGGCGCACAGATACGCAGTATTTT.

The rearrangement links TRBV30 to TRBJ2-7, with 7 bases identical to TRBD1. The J segment lost 3 bases and the V segment lost 0 bases, leaving 8 bases of the junction unmatched. The germline V gene has CDR1 GTSNPN and CDR2 SVGIG (reference sequence). This CDR3 spans 15 amino acids. CDR3 region: CAWSVPGRGNYEQYF. DNA of the CDR3: TGTGCCTGGAGTGTACCGGGCAGGGGGAACTACGAGCAGTACTTC.

The gene calls are TRBV9 and TRBJ1-2; D possibly corresponds to TRBD1 (6 bases). Between the trimmed V and J ends, which lost 5 bases and 1 base, there was a span of 9 bases. The CDR3 length is 13 residues. The germline CDR1 and CDR2 sequences are SGDLS and YYNGEE. CDR3 protein: CASRKDSNYGYTF. The CDR3 region has the DNA TGTGCCAGCAGAAAGGACAGTAACTATGGCTACACCTTC.

The V call is TRBV5-4, the J call TRBJ2-1; 13 nucleotides line up with TRBD2. The V gene's germline CDR1 is SGHNT and CDR2 YYREEE (reference sequence). With V trimmed by 4 bases and J by 10 bases, 8 bases remained unmatched. This CDR3 comprises 15 residues. CDR3 nucleotide sequence: TGTGCCAGCAGCATGACTAGCGGGGGGCCTCGGGAGCAGTTCTTC. Residues: CASSMTSGGPREQFF.

V is TRBV5-1 and J is TRBJ2-7; TRBD2 aligns across 8 bases. The CDR3 totals 14 residues. Germline V gene sequence: CDR1 SGHRS, CDR2 YFSETQ. The ends lost 1 base at V and 5 bases at J; junction bases unmatched: 5. The CDR3 sequence is CASSLQRELDEQYF. The DNA of the CDR3 is TGCGCCAGCAGCTTGCAGCGGGAGCTTGACGAGCAGTACTTC. The full variable domain, with the rest looked up from reference TRBV5-1 and TRBJ2-7, is KAGVTQTPRYLIKTRGQQVTLSCSPISGHRSVSWYQQTPGQGLQFLFEYFSETQRNKGNFPGRFSGRQFSNSRSEMNVSTLELGDSALYLCASSLQRELDEQYFGPGTRLTVT.

CDR3 sequence (DNA): TGTGCCAGCAGCTTCATGGCTGGGGAGACCCAGTACTTC. It specifies CASSFMAGETQYF. This sequence joins TRBV7-8 and TRBJ2-5; D call uncertain. CDR3 length: 13 residues. Germline CDR1 SGHVS, CDR2 FQNEAQ. V was clipped by 3 bases and J by 5 bases, with 10 bases between them.

V gene TRBV7-8 combines with J gene TRBJ2-3; 12 bases match TRBD2. Germline CDR1 is SGHVS and CDR2 is FQNEAQ. The ends lost 3 bases at V and 2 bases at J; junction bases unmatched: 12. The CDR3 loop spans 19 amino acids. For the CDR3, the DNA is TGTGCCAGCAGCTTTCAATCAGGACTAGCGGGACGACTCACAGATACGCAGTATTTT. It yields the protein CASSFQSGLAGRLTDTQYF.

The gene calls are TRBV5-4 and TRBJ2-5; D remains ambiguous. The CDR3 sequence is 13 residues long. Germline assignment: CDR1 SGHNT and CDR2 YYREEE (reference sequence). The V end lost 4 bases, the J end lost 5 bases, and 12 bases lay between the germline ends. The CDR3 DNA reads TGTGCCAGCAGCCCTAATCTTTTGGAGACCCAGTACTTC. Translating it yields CASSPNLLETQYF. Full variable domain (rest looked up from reference TRBV5-4 and TRBJ2-5): ETGVTQSPTHLIKTRGQQVTLRCSSQSGHNTVSWYQQALGQGPQFIFQYYREEENGRGNFPPRFSGLQFPNYSSELNVNALELDDSALYLCASSPNLLETQYFGPGTRLLVL.

The rearrangement links TRBV2 to TRBJ2-7; the match to TRBD2 covers 8 bases. This CDR3 comprises 14 residues. Losses at the gene ends were 7 bases for V and 3 bases for J; bases not matched to a gene: 8. Germline-derived CDR1 and CDR2 are SNHLY and FYNNEI. The CDR3 nucleotides read TGTGCCAGCACTCGGGGGGGAGAATTCTACGAGCAGTACTTC. Protein product: CASTRGGEFYEQYF.